The T cell receptor (beta chain) described here comes from a study of blood T cell repertoires in COVID-19. TCRdb keeps only in-frame clones here, not all; method: immunoSEQ multiplex PCR. The repertoire holds 200,000 to 250,000 clones, around 90% seen once, with roughly 3% in the top ten. Germline loops: CDR1 SNHLY, CDR2 FYNNEI. V lost 7 bases and J lost 1, with 14 bases in between. This CDR3 is built from 15 residues. The clonotype was recovered from a young man with COVID-19, enrolled during active disease. The source material was peripheral blood. The rearrangement uses TRBV2 and TRBJ1-5; TRBD1 is a possible D gene (6 bases). The CDR3 spells CASNLGQLSNQPQHF. The CDR3 nucleotides read TGTGCCAGCAACCTCGGACAGCTCAGCAATCAGCCCCAGCATTTT. The variable domain in full, completed from reference TRBV2 and TRBJ1-5, reads EPEVTQTPSHQVTQMGQEVILRCVPISNHLYFYWYRQILGQKVEFLVSFYNNEISEKSEIFDDQFSVERPDGSNFTLKIRSTKLEDSAMYFCASNLGQLSNQPQHFGDGTRLSIL.